The 2 T cell receptor beta chains below were found in one sample sequenced in a study of cytotoxic CD8 clonotypes in ibrutinib-treated CLL. Generated by immunoSEQ multiplex PCR, the TCRdb table keeps only in-frame clones and is missing some. In the table there are nearly 300,000 clones, around 77% of which are singletons. Sequences were derived from PBMCs, sampled at disease progression, from a patient treated with ibrutinib. The receptors come from a human donor with chronic lymphocytic leukemia.

CDR3 loop: CASSLDWGGAEAFF. CDR3 DNA sequence: TGTGCCAGCAGCTTAGATTGGGGTGGGGCTGAAGCTTTCTTT. The gene calls are TRBV11-2 and TRBJ1-1; D not certain. Germline values: CDR1 SGHAT, CDR2 FQNNGV. The germline V and J ends were trimmed by 0 bases and 6 bases, with 11 bases remaining between them. The CDR3 covers 14 residues.

V gene TRBV2 combines with J gene TRBJ1-4, with no clear D. V lost 3 bases, J lost 6 bases, and 2 bases lay in between. This CDR3 contains 11 residues. In germline, CDR1 is SNHLY, CDR2 FYNNEI. CDR3 region: CASSDDEKLFF. CDR3 DNA sequence: TGTGCCAGCAGTGACGATGAAAAACTGTTTTTT.